This T cell receptor (beta chain) stems from a study of graft-versus-host responses after intestinal transplantation (dated by TCRdb to the early 2020s). Regarding the research as a whole: The transplants that recipients got were multivisceral, liver-intestinal, or isolated intestinal. Every recipient was given anti-thymocyte globulin induction, followed by approximately three years of maintenance tacrolimus and steroids. Graft-versus-host and host-versus-graft alloreactive T cell clones were tracked in the graft, circulation and bone marrow after intestinal transplantation using bulk TCR-beta CDR3 sequencing. Alloreactive clones were identified by sequencing pre-transplant mixed lymphocyte reaction products and comparing them with unstimulated pre-transplant donor and recipient T cells. The cohort enrolled some 25 intestinal transplant recipients including one retransplant, and a few patients lacking pretransplant specimens were excluded. Donor T cell macrochimerism was defined as a peak of at least 4% donor T cells among recipient peripheral blood mononuclear cells. Instead of going to the commercial service, samples from a few later patients were sequenced in-house on an Illumina MiSeq and processed with MiXCR.

V ends up 11 bases short and J 6 bases short, with an unmatched junction base count of 6. The CDR3 contains 12 residues, cysteine and phenylalanine counted. Only CDR3 DNA remains: 36 bases, in frame from the first base. The germline V gene gives CDR1 as MRHNA and CDR2 as SNTAGT. Broader findings and caveats from the paper: Early after transplant, peak levels of circulating GvH clones were associated with declines in HvG clones. In patients with donor T cell macrochimerism, the allografts had high GvH to HvG T cell clonal ratios. GvH clones turned up in recipient bone marrow, with some appearing earlier in ileal mucosa or blood, a pattern consistent with an intestinal mucosal origin. The conclusions were limited by the relatively low number and heterogeneity of the intestinal transplant patients.

To prepare the library, the immunoSEQ multiplex PCR assay was applied. For most patients, genomic DNA was isolated with the Qiagen DNeasy Blood and Tissue Kit and shipped frozen to Adaptive Biotechnologies for TCR sequencing. High-throughput TCR-beta CDR3 sequencing of genomic DNA from most patients was performed by Adaptive Biotechnologies. Concerning the study's data processing: Adaptive's ImmunoSEQ software supplied the TCR sequencing data for more than 15 patients, while MiXCR and VDJtools were used to process a few other patients. To correct CD4 versus CD8 sorting errors, any sequence found in both subsets at a frequency ratio below 5:1 was removed. CDR3 nucleotide sequences shared by donor and recipient were removed because the origin of these sequences could not be assigned. Alloreactive clones required at least 2-fold expansion over unstimulated cells and minimum CFSE-low frequency of 0.002% (template counts) or 0.001% (read counts). Mappable clones were those detected in sequenced pre-transplant spleen, lymph node, or MLR CFSE-low populations of the donor or recipient. Cumulative frequency of alloreactive clones was calculated as a percentage of all sequences weighted by copy number. Sourced from immuneACCESS, this table was stored by TCRdb with only in-frame sequences that have V and J called. A share of the clones is absent; for the studies checked, an unresolved V gene accounts for under half, and the remainder has no known explanation. The V and J calls and clone size are taken from that table; D and trimming were inferred from the DNA. This sample lists about 93,000 clones; roughly 80% were detected once. The ten largest clones represent 0.65% to 0.85% of the sample.

This specimen's time point label, interpreted: cells obtained before transplantation from donor or recipient. CD3+CD4+ and CD3+CD8+ populations were FACS-sorted from unstimulated pre-transplant donor and recipient cells taken from spleen or lymph nodes. Points on this clone: The antigen it recognizes is unknown. Base qualities were left out, and no much larger clone turns up one base away.

The clonotype was recovered from a human donor who received an intestinal transplant. The rearrangement joined TRBV6-4 to TRBJ2-1; 8 middle bases align to TRBD2. Material: unstimulated CD4+ T cells sorted from spleen or lymph node cells, obtained before intestinal transplant. The CDR3 loop reads CARGGRSNEQFF. Read as DNA, the sequence is TGTGCCCGCGGCGGGAGGAGCAATGAGCAGTTCTTC.